Following are 30 T cell receptor beta chains from one sample sequenced in a study of Graves' ophthalmopathy and Graves' hyperthyroidism. Using RNA transcripts, the TCR beta CDR3 regions were amplified. A first-round RT-PCR used HTBI primers, followed by a second-round multiplex PCR. TCRdb independently ran MiXCR on the multiplex PCR reads; one entry per CDR3 protein. The sample lists around 43,000 distinct CDR3 sequences; approximately 52% were seen once. Sequencing was carried out using peripheral blood. The receptors shown here come from an adult man with Graves' ophthalmopathy.

In this sample, this clonotype is medium-sized. The V call is TRBV14, the J call TRBJ2-3; D remains ambiguous. CDR3 size: 11 residues. Trimming shortened V by 3 bases and J by 5 bases, and 3 bases separated the two germline ends. The germline V gene encodes CDR1 SGHDN and CDR2 FVKESK. The CDR3 protein is CASSHRDTQYF. DNA for the CDR3: TGTGCCAGCAGCCACAGAGATACGCAGTATTTT.

With respect to this clonotype: One end of the junction fails to match germline, which may point to a read error. V is TRBV10-1 and J is TRBJ2-7, with D maybe TRBD2 (5 bases). This CDR3 has 15 residues. Per germline, CDR1 WNHNN and CDR2 SYGVQD (reference sequence). The CDR3 nucleotides read TGCGCCAGCAGTGAGTCGAACGGGAACACCGGGGAGCTGTACTTC. It yields the protein CASSESNGNTGELYF.

The V call is TRBV20-1, the J call TRBJ2-1; 12 bases fit TRBD1. J gave up 8 bases and V 6 bases, and 11 bases lay outside the gene matches. Germline CDR1 is DFQATT and CDR2 is SNEGSKA (reference sequence). The CDR3 is 15 amino acids. This chain's CDR3 is CSAKEAGTGGYEQFF. CDR3 DNA: TGCAGTGCGAAAGAGGCCGGGACAGGGGGCTATGAGCAGTTCTTC.

The gene calls are TRBV20-1 and TRBJ1-2, with D perhaps matching TRBD1 (5 bases). Germline CDR1 DFQATT, CDR2 SNEGSKA (reference sequence). Trimming took 7 bases from V and 2 from J, leaving 8 bases between them. The CDR3 totals 11 residues. The CDR3 reads CSVRGNYGYTF. The DNA for the CDR3 is TGCAGTGTTCGGGGGAACTATGGCTACACCTTC.

This chain connects TRBV6-1 to TRBJ2-7; D is unresolved. The germline gives CDR1 MNHNS, CDR2 SASEGT. V was pared by 2 bases and J by 0 bases, with 8 bases between. This CDR3 spans 14 amino acids. The CDR3 DNA sequence: TGTGCCAGCAGTGAATCCGGATTCTCCTACGAGCAGTACTTC. The encoded protein is CASSESGFSYEQYF.

In its sample, this clonotype was seen many times. V is TRBV4-1 and J is TRBJ2-7; TRBD2 is a possible D gene (5 bases). V lost 8 bases, J lost 0 bases, and 17 bases lay in between. The germline gives CDR1 MGHRA, CDR2 YSYEKL. This CDR3 contains 15 residues. The CDR3 DNA reads TGCGCCAGCGCCCCGGGGTCCAGCTTCTCCTACGAGCAGTACTTC. It codes for CASAPGSSFSYEQYF.

This clonotype was picked up many times. The V gene is TRBV7-2, the J gene TRBJ2-3, with a possible D match to TRBD1 (6 bases). The length of the CDR3 is 15 residues. V lost 1 base and J lost 1, with 9 bases in between. CDR1 SGHTA and CDR2 FQGNSA come from the germline V gene. This CDR3 is CASSLGTVGTDTQYF. In DNA form, the CDR3 reads TGTGCCAGCAGCTTAGGGACAGTGGGCACAGATACGCAGTATTTT.

A remark on this clonotype: Possible read error: a much larger clone is one base away. The chain employs TRBV4-1 and TRBJ1-5; TRBD1 is a possible D gene (6 bases). CDR3 length equals 17 residues. In germline, CDR1 is MGHRA, CDR2 YSYEKL. CDR3: CAGSQEGDTFSNQPQHF. For the CDR3, the DNA is TGCGCCGGCAGCCAAGAAGGGGACACCTTTAGCAATCAGCCCCAGCATTTT.

In its sample, this clonotype was seen many times. The chain employs TRBV20-1 and TRBJ1-1; D not resolved. The CDR3 runs to 15 residues. V lost 4 bases, J lost 0 bases, and 15 bases lay in between. The germline V gene has CDR1 DFQATT and CDR2 SNEGSKA (reference sequence). CDR3: CSAKEARRLNTEAFF. CDR3 DNA sequence: TGCAGTGCTAAAGAGGCACGCAGATTGAACACTGAAGCTTTCTTT.

Ten or more counts support this clonotype. This chain uses TRBV5-1 with TRBJ2-7; D uncertain. Germline lookup yields CDR1 SGHRS and CDR2 YFSETQ. The CDR3 length is 14 residues. Deletions cut 3 bases from V and 1 base from J, with 11 bases between. The CDR3 here is CASSSDANSYEQYF. The CDR3 DNA follows: TGCGCCAGCAGCTCAGACGCAAATTCCTACGAGCAGTACTTC.

About this clonotype itself: The CDR3 does not close with the conserved phenylalanine or tryptophan, likely indicating a read error. The chain combines TRBV5-8 with TRBJ2-5; possible D gene TRBD2, 7 bases. The CDR3 consists of 15 residues. Germline values: CDR1 SGHTS, CDR2 YDEGEE. The chain's CDR3 is CASSYLRGGGEAQYL. The CDR3 DNA is TGTGCCAGCAGCTACCTGAGGGGGGGAGGAGAGGCCCAGTACCTC.

A word on this clonotype: Compared with germline, one end of the junction differs, possibly owing to a read error. In DNA, the CDR3 is TGTGCCACCGCCTCTAGGGCCAACGTCCCGACTTTC. It yields the protein CATASRANVPTF. The V gene is TRBV12-3 or TRBV12-4, the J gene TRBJ2-6, with no clear D. The CDR3 length is 12 residues.

V and J are TRBV9 and TRBJ1-5, with 9 bases lining up with TRBD1. The length of the CDR3 is 14 residues. Trimming removed 4 bases from V and 7 bases from J; junction bases left unmatched: 6. Germline-derived CDR1 and CDR2 are SGDLS and YYNGEE. The CDR3 spells CASSPRDRAQPQHF. The CDR3, as DNA: TGTGCCAGCAGCCCCCGGGACAGGGCACAGCCCCAGCATTTT.

This clonotype was counted ten times or more. The V gene is TRBV28, the J gene TRBJ2-7; the D gene is possibly TRBD1 (6 bases). CDR1 MDHEN and CDR2 SYDVKM come from the germline V gene. V was cut by 7 bases and J by 2 bases, with 15 bases left in between. CDR3 length: 14 amino acids. The CDR3 DNA follows: TGTGCCAGCAAGGGGGTTGCCCATACCTACGAGCAGTACTTC. This sequence encodes CASKGVAHTYEQYF.

This clonotype has only a few counts. The V gene is TRBV30, the J gene TRBJ1-3; TRBD1 agrees at 9 bases. The CDR3 totals 17 residues. The trim removed 3 bases at V and 0 bases at J, leaving 9 bases unmatched. CDR1 is GTSNPN and CDR2 is SVGIG in the germline V gene (reference sequence). CDR3 region: CAWSLDRGQLSGNTIYF. The CDR3, as DNA: TGTGCCTGGAGCCTGGACAGGGGACAGCTCTCTGGAAACACCATATATTTT.

In the case of this clonotype: The missing conserved phenylalanine or tryptophan at the end of this CDR3 makes a read error likely. The chain couples TRBV10-3 to TRBJ1-1; no definite D call. Looked up from germline, CDR1 is ENHRY and CDR2 is SYGVKD. CDR3 length equals 13 residues. Deletions cut 3 bases from V and 2 bases from J, with 7 bases between. CDR3 sequence: CAISDSENTEAFI. In DNA form, the CDR3 reads TGTGCCATCAGTGACTCAGAAAACACTGAAGCTTTCATT.

The table lists this clonotype with a few counts. J is TRBJ1-5 and V is TRBV15; D unclear. V was cut by 1 base and J by 0 bases, with 10 bases left in between. This CDR3 has 16 residues. In germline, CDR1 is LNHNV, CDR2 YYDKDF (reference sequence). The CDR3 nucleotides read TGTGCCACCAGCAGAGCCCGTGCCCGTAGCAATCAGCCCCAGCATTTT. Translating it yields CATSRARARSNQPQHF. Together with reference TRBV15 and TRBJ1-5, the CDR3 gives the full variable domain: DAMVIQNPRYQVTQFGKPVTLSCSQTLNHNVMYWYQQKSSQAPKLLFHYYDKDFNNEADTPDNFQSRRPNTSFCFLDIRSPGLGDTAMYLCATSRARARSNQPQHFGDGTRLSIL.

This clonotype was counted ten times or more. The gene calls are TRBV6-4 and TRBJ2-1; weak D call: TRBD2 (6 bases). V lost 0 bases and J 0 bases, leaving 6 bases between the germline ends. Germline-derived CDR1 and CDR2 are MRHNA and SNTAGT. The CDR3 sequence is 15 residues long. The DNA of the CDR3 is TGTGCCAGCAGTGACTCTAGCGGCTCCTACAATGAGCAGTTCTTC. Its translation is CASSDSSGSYNEQFF.

This clonotype appeared many times. The chain employs TRBV20-1 and TRBJ2-1; 7 nucleotides line up with TRBD2. Germline lookup yields CDR1 DFQATT and CDR2 SNEGSKA (reference sequence). J gave up 0 bases and V 6 bases, and 5 bases lay outside the gene matches. This CDR3 contains 14 residues. For the CDR3, the DNA is TGCAGTGCGAGCGGGAAATCCTCCTACAATGAGCAGTTCTTC. Translating it yields CSASGKSSYNEQFF.

This clonotype is termed medium-sized (0.01 to 0.1%). V usage is TRBV7-8 and J usage is TRBJ2-7; D gene unclear. This CDR3 is 13 amino acids long. Between the trimmed V and J ends, which lost 0 bases and 5 bases, there was a span of 8 bases. Germline values: CDR1 SGHVS, CDR2 FQNEAQ. The CDR3 here is CASSLAGRNEQYF. The CDR3 bases are TGTGCCAGCAGCTTAGCGGGCCGTAACGAGCAGTACTTC.

This clonotype was counted a few times. The rearrangement uses TRBV5-1 and TRBJ2-6; 7 nucleotides agree with TRBD1. This CDR3 has 15 residues. Per germline, CDR1 SGHRS and CDR2 YFSETQ. J gave up 11 bases and V 2 bases, and 10 bases lay outside the gene matches. The CDR3 loop is CASSLSFRGTYVLTF. The CDR3 DNA is TGCGCCAGCAGCTTAAGTTTCAGGGGGACCTACGTCCTGACTTTC.

The chain has TRBV12-3 or TRBV12-4 and TRBJ1-1; D is perhaps TRBD1 (5 bases). Trimming removed 2 bases at V and 5 bases at J, with 12 bases between. The CDR3 length is 14 residues. This chain's CDR3 is CASSLMGEGTEAFF. In nucleotides, the CDR3 is TGTGCCAGCAGTTTAATGGGGGAAGGAACTGAAGCTTTCTTT.

In this sample, this clonotype turned up once. A junction boundary mismatches the germline segment, possibly from a read error. The V and J genes are TRBV11-2 and TRBJ2-7; D uncertain. The CDR3 loop spans 12 amino acids. CDR1 SGHAT and CDR2 FQNNGV come from the germline V gene. In DNA form, the CDR3 reads TGCGCCAGCAGCACTACGGCGTACGAGCAGTACTTC. It codes for CASSTTAYEQYF.

This clonotype has at least ten counts. The chain recombines TRBV5-6 with TRBJ2-1; D is ambiguous. V was trimmed by 3 bases and J by 4 bases, leaving 5 bases between them. The CDR3 totals 12 residues. Germline assignment: CDR1 SGHDT and CDR2 YYEEEE. The CDR3 reads CASSSMYNEQFF. CDR3 in DNA: TGTGCCAGCAGCTCAATGTACAATGAGCAGTTCTTC.

This clonotype was seen only once. This chain uses TRBV3-1 with TRBJ1-3, with TRBD1 as a possible D gene (5 bases). V was pared by 1 base and J by 4 bases, with 11 bases between. The CDR3 spans 15 residues. Germline-derived CDR1 and CDR2 are LGHDT and YNNKEL (reference sequence). CDR3 DNA: TGTGCCAGCAGCCAAGCTTCAGGGTACGGAAACACCATATATTTT. Translation gives CASSQASGYGNTIYF.

This chain joins TRBV10-3 and TRBJ2-7, with 12 bases identical to TRBD1. The germline CDR1 and CDR2 sequences are ENHRY and SYGVKD. The CDR3 extends over 15 amino acids. The V segment lost 4 bases and the J segment 7 bases; nucleotides outside the gene matches: 8. CDR3 sequence: CAISAPGQGAGEQYF. CDR3 sequence (DNA): TGTGCCATCAGTGCTCCGGGACAGGGGGCGGGAGAGCAGTACTTC.

By sample fraction, this clonotype is medium-sized. This chain connects TRBV24-1 to TRBJ2-1, with D unresolved. CDR1 and CDR2 (germline): KGHDR, SFDVKD. The germline V and J ends were trimmed by 3 bases and 4 bases, with 9 bases remaining between them. This CDR3 is built from 14 residues. The CDR3 spells CATSDRVRYNEQFF. The CDR3 DNA sequence: TGTGCCACCAGTGATCGGGTACGGTACAATGAGCAGTTCTTC.

The chain links TRBV7-2 to TRBJ2-7; D may be TRBD1 or TRBD2 (5 bases each). The CDR3 contains 15 residues. Trimming cost V 6 bases and J 4 bases, with 19 bases left between them. The germline gives CDR1 SGHTA, CDR2 FQGNSA. CDR3 nucleotide sequence: TGTGCCAGCAGACCGGGGCGAGACGGCCATTACGAGCAGTACTTC. Its translation is CASRPGRDGHYEQYF.

There are many counts of this clonotype. The chain couples TRBV20-1 to TRBJ2-3, with D uncertain. Deletions cut 0 bases from V and 1 base from J, with 11 bases between. Germline loops: CDR1 DFQATT, CDR2 SNEGSKA (reference sequence). CDR3 size: 15 residues. CDR3 coding DNA: TGCAGTGCTAGAGATCCAGGTCAACGCACAGATACGCAGTATTTT. Residues: CSARDPGQRTDTQYF.

The rearrangement links TRBV5-4 to TRBJ2-7, with 7 bases lining up with TRBD2. The germline gives CDR1 SGHNT, CDR2 YYREEE (reference sequence). V lost 1 base and J lost 0; bases outside the gene matches: 7. The CDR3 is 16 residues long. This CDR3 reads CASSLSGRGSSYEQYF. As DNA, the CDR3 is TGTGCCAGCAGCTTGTCTGGGCGGGGGAGCTCCTACGAGCAGTACTTC.